This entry is about one T cell receptor (beta chain). Its antigen is not known. V lost 2 bases and J lost 2, with 10 bases in between. The CDR3 covers 14 residues. The germline V gene has CDR1 SGHRS and CDR2 YFSETQ. These data originate in a study of CD8 T cells in ankylosing spondylitis. Libraries for TCR beta were made by quantitative 5'-RACE with molecular barcodes. TCRdb re-called the 5' RACE reads with MiXCR, one entry per CDR3 protein. The sample records over 700,000 distinct CDR3 sequences, roughly 20% being singletons. Regarding the study as a whole: Matched ankylosing spondylitis synovial fluid reportedly showed significant enrichment of disease-linked clones. The study identified a TCR beta motif of roughly eight highly homologous variants that appeared characteristic of ankylosing spondylitis blood. Peripheral blood held disease-linked clones only at relatively low frequency, and these were CD8+.

This TCR derives from a male donor with ankylosing spondylitis. The chain recombines TRBV5-1 with TRBJ2-5; D call uncertain. The sequenced sample consisted of blood, either unsorted or a sorted T cell fraction (not recorded which). CDR3 DNA sequence: TGCGCCAGCAGCTTCCAGACGGATCAAGAGACCCAGTACTTC. Protein: CASSFQTDQETQYF.